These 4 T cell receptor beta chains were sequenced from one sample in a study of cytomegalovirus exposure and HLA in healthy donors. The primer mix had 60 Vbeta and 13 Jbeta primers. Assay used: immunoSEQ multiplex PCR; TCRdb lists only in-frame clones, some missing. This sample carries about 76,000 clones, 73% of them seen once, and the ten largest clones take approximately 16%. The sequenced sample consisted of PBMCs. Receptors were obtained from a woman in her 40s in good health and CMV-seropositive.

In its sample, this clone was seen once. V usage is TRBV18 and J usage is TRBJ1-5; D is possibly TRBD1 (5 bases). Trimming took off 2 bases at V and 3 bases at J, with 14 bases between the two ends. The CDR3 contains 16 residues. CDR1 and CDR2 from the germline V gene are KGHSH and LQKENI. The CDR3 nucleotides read TGTGCCAGCTCACCAGGTGGGCAGGGCCCCAATCAGCCCCAGCATTTT. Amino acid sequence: CASSPGGQGPNQPQHF.

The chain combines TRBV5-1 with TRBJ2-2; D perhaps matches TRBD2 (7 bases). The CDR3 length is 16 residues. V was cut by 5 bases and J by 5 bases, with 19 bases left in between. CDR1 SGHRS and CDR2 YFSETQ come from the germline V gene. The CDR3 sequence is CASRQGTTTSTGELFF. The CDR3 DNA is TGCGCCAGCAGGCAGGGGACTACAACCTCGACCGGGGAGCTGTTTTTT.

The CDR3, as DNA: TGTGCCAGCAGCCCTGTGGGGCCCGGGGAGCTGTTTTTT. It translates to CASSPVGPGELFF. The chain combines TRBV4-2 with TRBJ2-2; D perhaps matches TRBD1 (5 bases). V shed 4 bases and J shed 6 bases, with 9 bases lying between them. The CDR3 is made up of 13 amino acids. Germline assignment: CDR1 LGHNA and CDR2 YNFKEQ.

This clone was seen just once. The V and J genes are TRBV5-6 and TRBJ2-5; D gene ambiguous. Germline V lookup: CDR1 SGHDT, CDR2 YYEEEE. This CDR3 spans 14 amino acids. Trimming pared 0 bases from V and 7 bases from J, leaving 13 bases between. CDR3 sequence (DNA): TGTGCCAGCAGCTTGGTTATCGGCCCGGGGACCCAGTACTTC. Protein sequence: CASSLVIGPGTQYF. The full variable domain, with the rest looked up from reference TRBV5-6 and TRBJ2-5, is DAGVTQSPTHLIKTRGQQVTLRCSPKSGHDTVSWYQQALGQGPQFIFQYYEEEERQRGNFPDRFSGHQFPNYSSELNVNALLLGDSALYLCASSLVIGPGTQYFGPGTRLLVL.